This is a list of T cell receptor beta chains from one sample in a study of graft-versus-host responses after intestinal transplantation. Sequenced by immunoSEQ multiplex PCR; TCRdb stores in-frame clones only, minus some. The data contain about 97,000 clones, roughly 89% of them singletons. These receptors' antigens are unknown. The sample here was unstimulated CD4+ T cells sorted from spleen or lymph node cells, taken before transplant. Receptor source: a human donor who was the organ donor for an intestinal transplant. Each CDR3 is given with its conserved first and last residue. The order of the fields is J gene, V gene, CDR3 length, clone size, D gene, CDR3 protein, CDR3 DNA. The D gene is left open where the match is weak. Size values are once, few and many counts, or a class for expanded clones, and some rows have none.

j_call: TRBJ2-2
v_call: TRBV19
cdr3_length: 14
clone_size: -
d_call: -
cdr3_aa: CASSSSRGTGELFF
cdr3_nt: TGTGCCAGTAGTTCGTCTAGAGGCACCGGGGAGCTGTTTTTT

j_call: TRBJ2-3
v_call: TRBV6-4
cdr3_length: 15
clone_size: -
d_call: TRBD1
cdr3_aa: CASSGDRDPTDTQYF
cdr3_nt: TGTGCCAGCAGTGGGGACAGGGATCCCACAGATACGCAGTATTTT

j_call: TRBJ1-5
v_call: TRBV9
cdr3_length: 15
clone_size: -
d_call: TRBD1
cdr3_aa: CASSAGTGGTSAQHF
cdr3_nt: TGTGCCAGCAGCGCCGGGACAGGGGGTACTTCGGCCCAGCATTTT

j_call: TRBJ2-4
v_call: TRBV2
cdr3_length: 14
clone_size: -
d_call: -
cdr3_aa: CASSAYGGKNIQYF
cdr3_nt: TGTGCCAGCAGTGCATACGGGGGCAAAAACATTCAGTACTTC

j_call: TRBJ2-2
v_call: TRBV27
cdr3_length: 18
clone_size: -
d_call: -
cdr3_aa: CASRVGRLYQGGTGELFF
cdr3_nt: TGTGCCAGCAGGGTTGGAAGATTATATCAGGGGGGCACCGGGGAGCTGTTTTTT

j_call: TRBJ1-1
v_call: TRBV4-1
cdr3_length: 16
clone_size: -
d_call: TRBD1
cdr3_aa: CASSQGQGGMNTEAFF
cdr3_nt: TGCGCCAGCAGCCAAGGACAGGGAGGCATGAACACTGAAGCTTTCTTT

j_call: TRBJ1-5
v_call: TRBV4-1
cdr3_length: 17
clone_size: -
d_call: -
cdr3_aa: CASSQDNTGKLNQPQHF
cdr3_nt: TGCGCCAGCAGCCAAGATAACACAGGGAAACTAAATCAGCCCCAGCATTTT

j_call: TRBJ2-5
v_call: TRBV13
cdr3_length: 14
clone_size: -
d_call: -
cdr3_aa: CASSRRGAIVAQYF
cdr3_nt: TGTGCCAGCAGCCGCCGTGGGGCTATAGTGGCCCAGTACTTC

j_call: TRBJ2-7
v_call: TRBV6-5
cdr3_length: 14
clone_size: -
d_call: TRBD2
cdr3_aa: CASWRSGGSSEQYF
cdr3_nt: TGTGCCAGCTGGAGGAGCGGGGGGAGTTCGGAGCAGTACTTC

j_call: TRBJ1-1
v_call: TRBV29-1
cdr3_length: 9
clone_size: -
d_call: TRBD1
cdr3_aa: CSVEPGQGF
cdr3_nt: TGCAGCGTTGAACCGGGACAGGGGTTT

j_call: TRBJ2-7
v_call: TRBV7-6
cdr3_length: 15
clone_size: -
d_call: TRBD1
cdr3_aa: CASSSSGQSSYEQYF
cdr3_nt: TGTGCCAGCAGCAGTTCGGGACAGAGCTCCTACGAGCAGTACTTC

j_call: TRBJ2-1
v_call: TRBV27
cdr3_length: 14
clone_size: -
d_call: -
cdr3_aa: CASTGDPSYNEQFF
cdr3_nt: TGTGCCAGCACGGGGGATCCCTCCTACAATGAGCAGTTCTTC

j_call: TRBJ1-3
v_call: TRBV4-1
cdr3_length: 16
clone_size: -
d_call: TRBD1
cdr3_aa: CASSQEPQGASNTIYF
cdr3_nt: TGCGCCAGCAGCCAAGAGCCACAGGGGGCGTCAAACACCATATATTTT

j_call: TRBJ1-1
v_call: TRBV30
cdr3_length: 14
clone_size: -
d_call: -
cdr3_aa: CAWSVGRANTEAFF
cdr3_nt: TGTGCCTGGAGTGTTGGGAGGGCGAACACTGAAGCTTTCTTT

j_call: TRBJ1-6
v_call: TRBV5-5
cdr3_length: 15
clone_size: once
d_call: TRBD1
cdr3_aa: CASKVPGQYNSPLHF
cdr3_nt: TGTGCCAGCAAAGTCCCGGGACAGTATAATTCACCCCTCCACTTT

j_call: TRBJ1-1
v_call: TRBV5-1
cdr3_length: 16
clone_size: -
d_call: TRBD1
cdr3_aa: CASSLSRDRMNTEAFF
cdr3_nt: TGCGCCAGCAGCTTGAGTCGGGACAGGATGAACACTGAAGCTTTCTTT

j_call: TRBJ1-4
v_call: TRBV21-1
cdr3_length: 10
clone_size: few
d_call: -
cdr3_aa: CASTREKLFF
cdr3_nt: TGTGCCAGCACGAGGGAAAAACTGTTTTTT

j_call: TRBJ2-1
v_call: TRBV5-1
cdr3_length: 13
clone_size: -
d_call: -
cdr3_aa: CASSLDRVNEQFF
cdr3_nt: TGCGCCAGCAGCTTGGACAGGGTCAATGAGCAGTTCTTC

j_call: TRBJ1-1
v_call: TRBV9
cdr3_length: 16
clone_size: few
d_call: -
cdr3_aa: CASSVGGGAGLSEAFF
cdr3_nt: TGTGCCAGCAGCGTAGGTGGGGGGGCAGGTCTATCTGAAGCTTTCTTT

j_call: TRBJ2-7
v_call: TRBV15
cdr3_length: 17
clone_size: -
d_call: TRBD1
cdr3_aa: CATSRDRDRGRSYEQYF
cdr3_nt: TGTGCCACCAGCAGAGATCGGGACAGGGGCCGATCCTACGAGCAGTACTTC

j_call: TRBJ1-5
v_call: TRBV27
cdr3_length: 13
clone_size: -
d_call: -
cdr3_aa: CASGPGNRVPQHF
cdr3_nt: TGTGCCAGCGGCCCGGGTAACCGGGTGCCCCAGCATTTT

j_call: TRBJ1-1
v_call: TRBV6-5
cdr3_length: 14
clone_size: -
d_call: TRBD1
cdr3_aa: CASSYSTGGTEAFF
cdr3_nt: TGTGCCAGCAGTTACTCCACAGGGGGTACTGAAGCTTTCTTT

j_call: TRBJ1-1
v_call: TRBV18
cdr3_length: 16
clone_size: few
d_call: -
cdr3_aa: CASSPDGQFMNTEAFF
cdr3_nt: TGTGCCAGCTCGCCAGATGGACAGTTCATGAACACTGAAGCTTTCTTT

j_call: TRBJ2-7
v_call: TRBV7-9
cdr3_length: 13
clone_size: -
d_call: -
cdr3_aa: CASSSTGSGEQYF
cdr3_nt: TGTGCCAGCAGCAGCACAGGGTCCGGCGAGCAGTACTTC

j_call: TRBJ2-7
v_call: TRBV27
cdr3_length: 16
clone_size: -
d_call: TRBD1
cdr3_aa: CASSLVGQGASYEQYF
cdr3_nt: TGTGCCAGCAGTTTAGTGGGACAGGGGGCTTCCTACGAGCAGTACTTC

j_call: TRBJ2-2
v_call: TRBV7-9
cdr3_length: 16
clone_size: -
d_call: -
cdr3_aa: CASSLAGTLNTGELFF
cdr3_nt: TGTGCCAGCAGCTTAGCCGGGACTCTGAACACCGGGGAGCTGTTTTTT

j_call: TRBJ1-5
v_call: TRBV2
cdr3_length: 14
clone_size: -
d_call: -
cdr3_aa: CASSRTGSYQPQHF
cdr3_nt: TGTGCCAGCAGTCGCACCGGGAGCTATCAGCCCCAGCATTTT

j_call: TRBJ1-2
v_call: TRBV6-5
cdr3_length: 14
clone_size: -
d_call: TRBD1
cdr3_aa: CASNPGTGVYGYTF
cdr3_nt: TGTGCCAGCAATCCCGGGACAGGGGTGTATGGCTACACCTTC

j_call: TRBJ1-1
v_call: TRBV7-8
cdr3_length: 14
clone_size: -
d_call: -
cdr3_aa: CASSLDRVYTEAFF
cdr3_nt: TGTGCCAGCAGCTTAGACAGGGTGTACACTGAAGCTTTCTTT

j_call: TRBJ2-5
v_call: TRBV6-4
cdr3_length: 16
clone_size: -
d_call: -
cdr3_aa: CASSDSRVEGQETQYF
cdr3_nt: TGTGCCAGCAGTGACTCACGGGTGGAGGGCCAAGAGACCCAGTACTTC

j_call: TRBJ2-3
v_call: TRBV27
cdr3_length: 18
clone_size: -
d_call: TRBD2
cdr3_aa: CASSLSSGTTSSTDTQYF
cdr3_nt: TGTGCCAGCAGTTTATCGAGCGGGACTACTTCTAGCACAGATACGCAGTATTTT

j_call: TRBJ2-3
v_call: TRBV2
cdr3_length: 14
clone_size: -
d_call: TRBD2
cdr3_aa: CASGLRGGTDTQYF
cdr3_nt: TGTGCCAGCGGGCTTCGGGGGGGGACAGATACGCAGTATTTT

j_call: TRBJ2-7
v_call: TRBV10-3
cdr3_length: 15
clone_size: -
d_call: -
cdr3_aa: CAISDPQGLTGEQYF
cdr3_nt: TGTGCCATCAGTGATCCCCAGGGCCTGACGGGCGAGCAGTACTTC

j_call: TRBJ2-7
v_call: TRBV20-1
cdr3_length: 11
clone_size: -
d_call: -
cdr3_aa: CSADRVSEQYF
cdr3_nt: TGCAGTGCCGACCGGGTTTCCGAGCAGTACTTC

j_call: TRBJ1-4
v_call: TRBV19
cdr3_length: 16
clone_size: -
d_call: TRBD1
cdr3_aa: CASSIPGRTGGKKLFF
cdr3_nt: TGTGCCAGTAGTATACCCGGCCGGACAGGGGGCAAAAAACTGTTTTTT

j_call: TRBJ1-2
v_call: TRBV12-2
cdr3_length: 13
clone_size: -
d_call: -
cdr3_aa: CASRHRGEKGYTF
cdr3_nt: TGTGCAAGTCGCCACCGGGGTGAGAAAGGCTACACCTTC

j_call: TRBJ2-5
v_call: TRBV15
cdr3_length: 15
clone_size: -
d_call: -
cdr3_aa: CATSRAGPGGETQYF
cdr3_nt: TGTGCCACCAGCAGAGCAGGGCCAGGAGGGGAGACCCAGTACTTC

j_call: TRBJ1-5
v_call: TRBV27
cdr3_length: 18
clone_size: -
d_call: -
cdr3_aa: CASTGGQAARYSNQPQHF
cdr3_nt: TGTGCCAGCACCGGGGGGCAGGCCGCCCGCTATAGCAATCAGCCCCAGCATTTT

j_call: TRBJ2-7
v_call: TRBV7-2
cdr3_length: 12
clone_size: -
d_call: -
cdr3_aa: CASSPLTYEQYF
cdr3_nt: TGTGCCAGCAGCCCGCTAACCTACGAGCAGTACTTC

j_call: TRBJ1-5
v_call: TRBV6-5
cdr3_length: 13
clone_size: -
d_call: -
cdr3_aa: CASRPQGQQPQHF
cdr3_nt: TGTGCCAGCAGACCCCAGGGGCAACAGCCCCAGCATTTT

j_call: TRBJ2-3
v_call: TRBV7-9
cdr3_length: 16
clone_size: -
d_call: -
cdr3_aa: CASSLRRLAATDTQYF
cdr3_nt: TGTGCCAGCAGCTTACGAAGGCTAGCCGCCACAGATACGCAGTATTTT

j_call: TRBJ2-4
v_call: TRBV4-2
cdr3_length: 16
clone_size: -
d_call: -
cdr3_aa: CASSQEGRGDKSIQYF
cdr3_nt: TGTGCCAGCAGCCAAGAGGGGCGTGGAGACAAAAGCATTCAGTACTTC

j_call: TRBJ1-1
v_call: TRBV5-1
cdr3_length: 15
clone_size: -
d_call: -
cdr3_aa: CASSLGNIQNTEAFF
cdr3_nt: TGCGCCAGCAGCTTGGGCAACATCCAGAACACTGAAGCTTTCTTT

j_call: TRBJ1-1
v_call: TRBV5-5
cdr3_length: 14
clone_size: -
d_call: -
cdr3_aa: CASSPTGGGTEAFF
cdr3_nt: TGTGCCAGCAGCCCAACGGGGGGGGGCACTGAAGCTTTCTTT

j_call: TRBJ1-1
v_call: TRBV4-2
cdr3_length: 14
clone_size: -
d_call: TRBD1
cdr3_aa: CASSQEDRAGYAFF
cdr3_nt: TGTGCCAGCAGCCAGGAGGACAGGGCGGGTTACGCTTTCTTT

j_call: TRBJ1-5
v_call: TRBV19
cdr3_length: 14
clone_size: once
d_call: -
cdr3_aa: CASSHRELNQPQHF
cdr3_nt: TGTGCCAGTAGTCACAGGGAGCTAAATCAGCCCCAGCATTTT

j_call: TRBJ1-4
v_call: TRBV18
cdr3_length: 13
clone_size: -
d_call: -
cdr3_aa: CASSPAGNEKLFF
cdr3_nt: TGTGCCAGCTCACCGGCGGGGAATGAAAAACTGTTTTTT

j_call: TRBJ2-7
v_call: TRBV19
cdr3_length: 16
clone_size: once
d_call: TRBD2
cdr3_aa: CASSIAGTSGSYEQYF
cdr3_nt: TGTGCCAGTAGTATAGCCGGGACTAGCGGTTCCTACGAGCAGTACTTC

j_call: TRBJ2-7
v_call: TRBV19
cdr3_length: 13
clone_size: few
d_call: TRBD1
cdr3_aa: CASSNRQGYEQYF
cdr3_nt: TGTGCCAGTAGTAATCGACAGGGCTACGAGCAGTACTTC

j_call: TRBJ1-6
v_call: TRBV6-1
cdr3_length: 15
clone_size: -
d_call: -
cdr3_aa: CASVADRGYNSPLHF
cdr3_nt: TGTGCCAGCGTCGCTGACAGAGGCTATAATTCACCCCTCCACTTT

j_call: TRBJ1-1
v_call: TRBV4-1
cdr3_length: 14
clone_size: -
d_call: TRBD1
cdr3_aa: CASSLRQGGTEAFF
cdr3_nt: TGCGCCAGCAGCCTTCGACAGGGAGGAACTGAAGCTTTCTTT

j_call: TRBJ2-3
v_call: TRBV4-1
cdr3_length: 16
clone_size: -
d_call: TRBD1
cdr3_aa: CASRPTGTGAGDTQYF
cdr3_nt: TGCGCCAGCAGGCCCACCGGGACAGGGGCAGGAGATACGCAGTATTTT

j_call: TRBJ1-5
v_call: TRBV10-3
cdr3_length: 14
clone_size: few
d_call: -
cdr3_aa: CAIRSQGLGQPQHF
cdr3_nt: TGTGCCATCCGTAGTCAGGGGTTAGGTCAGCCCCAGCATTTT

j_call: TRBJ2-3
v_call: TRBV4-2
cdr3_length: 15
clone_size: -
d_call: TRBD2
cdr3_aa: CASSRTSGGGDTQYF
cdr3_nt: TGTGCCAGCAGCCGGACTAGCGGGGGAGGAGATACGCAGTATTTT

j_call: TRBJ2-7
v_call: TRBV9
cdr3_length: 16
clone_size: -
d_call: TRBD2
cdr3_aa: CASSPTGSGGKYEQYF
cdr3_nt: TGTGCCAGCAGCCCCACGGGAAGCGGGGGGAAGTACGAGCAGTACTTC

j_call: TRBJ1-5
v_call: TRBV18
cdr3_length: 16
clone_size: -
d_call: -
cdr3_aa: CASSPRTVSSNQPQHF
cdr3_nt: TGTGCCAGCTCACCAAGGACAGTCTCTAGCAATCAGCCCCAGCATTTT

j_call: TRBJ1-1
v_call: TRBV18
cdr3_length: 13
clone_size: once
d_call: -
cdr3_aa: CASSGVANTEAFF
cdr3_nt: TGTGCCAGCTCCGGGGTGGCGAACACTGAAGCTTTCTTT

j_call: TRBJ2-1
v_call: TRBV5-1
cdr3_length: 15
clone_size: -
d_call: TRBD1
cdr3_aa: CASRVTGVTGDEQFF
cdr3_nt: TGCGCCAGCCGAGTGACAGGGGTGACGGGCGATGAGCAGTTCTTC